Given below is one T cell receptor beta chain in context. Methods used by the authors: Amplifying reference gene primers gave estimates of nucleated cell counts. The protocol was immunoSEQ multiplex PCR, while the TCRdb copy is restricted to in-frame clones and leaves out a portion. The DNA was the basis for D and trimming; V, J and clone size are from that table. The repertoire consists of roughly 14,000 clones, with roughly 84% occurring once and the leading ten covering just under 25%. This entry comes from a study of blood T cell repertoires in COVID-19. Turning to the study itself: The United States, Italy and Spain provided the acute and convalescent COVID-19 samples.

V was trimmed by 5 bases and J by 4 bases, leaving 18 bases between them. The CDR3 has 15 residues. Germline values: CDR1 LNHDA, CDR2 SQIVND (reference sequence). The V and J genes are TRBV19 and TRBJ2-7; maybe TRBD2 (6 bases). This clonotype was sampled from a man between 35 and 55 years old with active or convalescent COVID-19. Sequencing was performed on peripheral blood. The CDR3 is CASSARDSGGYEQYF. CDR3 DNA sequence: TGTGCCAGTAGTGCAAGGGACTCTGGGGGATACGAGCAGTACTTC.